This T cell receptor beta chain was identified during a study of T cells of healthy individuals. This CDR3 region has 12 residues. Looked up from germline, CDR1 is SGHVS and CDR2 is FNYEAQ. V lost 6 bases and J 3 bases, leaving 8 bases between the germline ends. The sample holds a few counts of this clonotype. TCRdb re-called the 5' RACE reads through MiXCR, storing one row per CDR3 protein. The repertoire consists of fewer than 75,000 distinct CDR3 sequences, with roughly 15% occurring once and the leading ten covering roughly 4.7%. The receptor's source is a human donor in good health. The rearrangement links TRBV7-6 to TRBJ2-5; D is possibly TRBD1 or TRBD2 (5 bases each). The CDR3 DNA sequence: TGTGCCAGCAGGGGGGAAGAAGAGACCCAGTACTTC. Translating it yields CASRGEEETQYF.